This T cell receptor (beta chain) is from a study of blood T cells in healthy people across ages. This clonotype has only a few counts. Its antigen is not known. Study conclusions and caveats: One million T cells yielded diversity estimates that were considered underestimates. Fewer expanded clones and more diversity marked long-lived versus aged donors. With naive T cell percentage, TCR beta diversity showed a strong correlation.

CDR3 length: 14 amino acids. Germline CDR1 DFQATT, CDR2 SNEGSKA (reference sequence). Deletions cut 2 bases from V and 2 bases from J, with 13 bases between. With a J-beta primer mix and a sample-barcoded 5' primer, a second PCR ran about 6 to 11 cycles. MiXCR, run by TCRdb on the 5' RACE reads, gives a single entry per CDR3 protein. The data contain approximately 800,000 distinct CDR3 sequences, nearly 60% of them singletons. Material for sequencing was blood. The origin of this receptor is a man younger than 45 in good health. The chain joins TRBV20-1 to TRBJ2-7, with D uncertain. The CDR3 DNA reads as TGCAGTGCTAGATCTCAGGTTGGGACCTACGAGCAGTACTTC. Amino acid sequence: CSARSQVGTYEQYF.